These 5 T cell receptor beta chains share one sample of origin, sequenced in a study of T-cell memory formation after mild COVID-19. TCRdb redid the calling of the 5' RACE reads with MiXCR, one entry per CDR3 protein. In the table there are fewer than 350,000 distinct CDR3 sequences, more than 15% of which are singletons. The sequencing sample was made of PBMCs or a T cell subset sorted from them (not recorded which). These TCRs come from a man in his late teens or twenties who had mild COVID-19 (a few samples of this study predate the infection). Cell type and time point are not known.

This clonotype has a handful of counts. The genes are TRBV10-3 and TRBJ2-3, with 8 bases lining up with TRBD2. Looked up from germline, CDR1 is ENHRY and CDR2 is SYGVKD. Unmatched junction bases numbered 6, after V lost 5 bases and J lost 2 bases. The CDR3 runs to 15 residues. CDR3 protein: CAISLSGGATDTQYF. The CDR3 DNA is TGTGCCATCAGTCTTTCCGGGGGGGCCACAGATACGCAGTATTTT.

The chain is built from TRBV5-1 and TRBJ1-2; TRBD1 matches at 7 bases. Germline loops: CDR1 SGHRS, CDR2 YFSETQ. V dropped 4 bases and J dropped 1; count of bases not matched to a gene: 7. This CDR3 contains 15 residues. This CDR3 reads CASSHGTADNYGYTF. The CDR3 DNA is TGCGCCAGCAGCCACGGGACAGCCGATAACTATGGCTACACCTTC. The full variable domain, its missing parts supplied by reference TRBV5-1 and TRBJ1-2, is KAGVTQTPRYLIKTRGQQVTLSCSPISGHRSVSWYQQTPGQGLQFLFEYFSETQRNKGNFPGRFSGRQFSNSRSEMNVSTLELGDSALYLCASSHGTADNYGYTFGSGTRLTVV.

This chain connects TRBV11-2 to TRBJ1-2; TRBD1 matches at 10 bases. With 3 bases clipped from V and 3 bases from J, the junction kept 4 bases outside the gene matches. Germline V gene sequence: CDR1 SGHAT, CDR2 FQNNGV. The CDR3 has 15 residues. The CDR3 DNA follows: TGTGCCAGCAGCTTGGGACAGGGGAGCGACTATGGCTACACCTTC. Translated, it gives CASSLGQGSDYGYTF.

This clonotype was picked up a small number of times. The CDR3 nucleotides read TGTGCCAGCAAACACAGCGGGGGCTACGAGCAGTACGTC. Its translation: CASKHSGGYEQYV. The V gene is TRBV11-2, the J gene TRBJ2-7; 8 nucleotides align to TRBD2. CDR1 and CDR2 (germline): SGHAT, FQNNGV. This CDR3 spans 13 amino acids. Trimming cost V 7 bases and J 3 bases; bases outside gene matches: 5.

This clonotype was found many times. This rearrangement joins TRBV10-3 to TRBJ2-3; D ambiguous. Trimming left V 7 bases short and J 0 bases short, with 11 bases between. The CDR3 loop spans 14 amino acids. Germline CDR1 reads ENHRY; CDR2 reads SYGVKD. This CDR3 reads CAITSRQSTDTQYF. The CDR3 region has the DNA TGTGCCATCACGTCGCGCCAGAGCACAGATACGCAGTATTTT.